There are many counts of the clone carrying this T cell receptor (beta chain). The target antigen is unknown. Trimming stripped 2 bases from V and 4 bases from J, with 11 bases between. The CDR3 spans 13 residues. In germline, CDR1 is SQVTM, CDR2 ANQGSEA. Axillary draining lymph nodes of breast cancer patients supplied the node samples. This entry comes from a study of breast tumors, draining lymph nodes, adjacent tissues. The study's findings and limits: That most tumor T cells come from lymph nodes remained unproven. Compared with basal-like, luminal-like tumors shared significantly more repertoire with nontumor tissue.

From the multiplex PCR reads, TCRdb called clonotypes with MiXCR, one entry per CDR3 protein. The sample yields under 250,000 distinct CDR3 sequences, roughly 32% seen once. The specimen was axillary lymph node tissue. The J gene is TRBJ2-5, the V gene TRBV29-1; D is unresolved. The receptor comes from a female donor with breast cancer. Some clones in this sample may be carry-over from other donors' samples. The DNA of the CDR3 is TGCAGCGTTGAACATTCCGGCCCAGAGACCCAGTACTTC. Its protein is CSVEHSGPETQYF.